This T cell receptor (beta chain) emerged from a study of cytomegalovirus exposure and HLA in healthy donors. Broader study findings: TCR sequences were mostly rare, though some public TCRs occurred in many donors. Cytomegalovirus status was reportedly diagnosed by the classifier with high specificity and sensitivity.

This clone was picked up a small number of times. Its specificity is unknown. V was shortened by 6 bases and J by 0 bases, with 14 bases between the two germline ends. The CDR3 loop spans 15 amino acids. Germline CDR1 reads LNHDA; CDR2 reads SQIVND (reference sequence). Repertoires were generated with immunoSEQ multiplex PCR, while TCRdb's copy carries only in-frame clones and drops some. The sample holds approximately 180,000 clones; more than 75% are singletons and the top ten take almost 1.5%. Sequencing was done on a sample of PBMCs. This chain links TRBV19 with TRBJ1-2; D is ambiguous. The sequence derives from a woman younger than 30 in good health and CMV-seronegative. For the CDR3, the DNA is TGTGCCAGTAGCTTAACTCTGGGAGCTAACTATGGCTACACCTTC. It is translated as CASSLTLGANYGYTF.